This T cell receptor (beta chain) was recorded in a study of Ad26.COV2.S vaccination and SARS-CoV-2 variants. Background on the study: In the COV1001 trial, the donor was in the Ad26.COV2.S arm.

Specified treatment: roughly 19 received Ad26.COV2.S at low or high dose, single or two shots; about 5 received placebo; per-sample allocation not given. Day 63 after the first vaccine or placebo injection was the time point for sampling. The table came from immunoSEQ multiplex PCR; TCRdb's copy has only in-frame clones and leaves some out. The sample comprises hundreds of thousands of clones, roughly 90% of which are singletons, and approximately 1.5% rests with the top ten. To note about this clone: No antigen is known for it.

Study-level points and caveats: People given the vaccine had a wider spike-specific TCR breadth than placebo recipients did.

Germline lookup yields CDR1 LGHDT and CDR2 YNNKEL (reference sequence). The V end was cut by 4 bases, the J end by 4 bases, with 8 bases between. There are 12 residues in the CDR3. The chain combines TRBV3-1 (or the pseudogene TRBV3-2) with TRBJ2-7, with D uncertain. The TCR comes from a person aged 18-60 years who received the Ad26.COV2.S COVID-19 vaccine or a placebo. Sample: peripheral blood, taken in a trial of Ad26.COV2.S vaccine versus placebo. The CDR3 DNA is TGTGCCAGCAGCCTGGGCGAATACGAGCAGTACTTC. Encoded protein: CASSLGEYEQYF.